Listed here is a single T cell receptor beta chain. What it recognizes is unknown. The data stem from a study of CD4 T cells in relation to SARS-CoV-2 and coronaviruses. The unexposed donors gave CD4+ T cells in about 2011-2019, prior to COVID-19. After approximately ten days of culture, CD4+ T cells were isolated. Only in-frame clones appear in the TCRdb table, and some are missing; sequencing was by immunoSEQ multiplex PCR. Of around 20,000 clones in the sample, roughly 80% were seen once. The clonotype comes from a human donor in good health. Sequenced material: CD4+ T cells from PBMCs, cultured in vitro.

The CDR3 is CASRAAGVLGEQFF. CDR3 sequence (DNA): TGTGCCAGCAGAGCGGCGGGAGTATTGGGGGAGCAGTTCTTC. The chain joins TRBV21-1 to TRBJ2-1; the table names TRBD2, a call not compared with the DNA. TRBV21-1 is given as a pseudogene. CDR3 length: 14 residues.